One sample yielded the 5 T cell receptor beta chains listed below, sequenced in a study of blood T cell repertoires in COVID-19. Produced via immunoSEQ multiplex PCR; TCRdb's table is partial and in-frame only. Altogether approximately 210,000 clones are present, under 80% being singletons, with the ten largest covering about 15%. Input material: PBMCs or T cells enriched from blood (not recorded which). The origin of the receptors is a woman in her fifties or sixties with acute COVID-19.

The rearrangement links TRBV9 to TRBJ2-1; 16 bases line up with TRBD2. The germline gives CDR1 SGDLS, CDR2 YYNGEE. With 6 bases clipped from V and 3 bases from J, the junction kept 6 bases outside the gene matches. The CDR3 sequence is 17 residues long. Here the CDR3 reads CASIGTSGGVGYNEQFF. Here the CDR3 DNA reads TGTGCCAGCATTGGGACTAGCGGGGGGGTTGGCTACAATGAGCAGTTCTTC. The full variable domain, its missing parts supplied by reference TRBV9 and TRBJ2-1, is DSGVTQTPKHLITATGQRVTLRCSPRSGDLSVYWYQQSLDQGLQFLIQYYNGEERAKGNILERFSAQQFPDLHSELNLSSLELGDSALYFCASIGTSGGVGYNEQFFGPGTRLTVL.

The J gene is TRBJ1-5, the V gene TRBV4-1; weak D call: TRBD1 (6 bases). The CDR3 spans 15 residues. Germline-derived CDR1 and CDR2 are MGHRA and YSYEKL. Trimming shortened V by 4 bases and J by 5 bases, and 15 bases separated the two germline ends. CDR3 nucleotide sequence: TGCGCCAGCAGCCCCCGACAGGCGAGCGATCAGCCCCAGCATTTT. Translating it yields CASSPRQASDQPQHF.

CDR3 residues: CATSDLDSTGELFF. In DNA form, the CDR3 reads TGTGCCACCAGTGACCTGGACAGCACCGGGGAGCTGTTTTTT. The rearrangement joins TRBV24-1 to TRBJ2-2, with a tentative D call TRBD1 (6 bases). The CDR3 sequence is 14 residues long. V shed 4 bases and J shed 4 bases, with 9 bases lying between them. CDR1 and CDR2 from the germline V gene are KGHDR and SFDVKD.

V usage is TRBV21-1 and J usage is TRBJ2-7; TRBD2, the D gene given by the table, was not confirmed from the DNA. TRBV21-1 is an annotated pseudogene. The CDR3 runs to 16 residues. The DNA of the CDR3 is TGTGCCAGCAGCAAAGTTTGCGGGGGGGCCCTCTACGAGCAGTACGTC. Protein product: CASSKVCGGALYEQYV.

J is TRBJ2-2 and V is TRBV28, with 12 nucleotides matching TRBD2. Germline CDR1 and CDR2: MDHEN and SYDVKM. The length of the CDR3 is 16 residues. V dropped 5 bases and J dropped 7; count of bases not matched to a gene: 8. CDR3 sequence (DNA): TGTGCCAGCAGTCCCACGGGGACTAGCGGGTTCGGGGAGCTGTTTTTT. Translation gives CASSPTGTSGFGELFF.